These 24 T cell receptor beta chains came from one sample sequenced in a study of cytomegalovirus exposure and HLA in healthy donors. PCR amplification relied on 60 Vbeta primers (plus 13 Jbeta primers). Profiled with immunoSEQ multiplex PCR; TCRdb holds only in-frame clones, not every one. The table lists just over 20,000 clones. Input material: PBMCs. These receptors were obtained from a man aged 55 to 69 in good health and CMV-seropositive.

The chain couples TRBV7-9 to TRBJ2-5; 7 bases line up with TRBD2. CDR1 SEHNR and CDR2 FQNEAQ come from the germline V gene (reference sequence). The CDR3 spans 14 residues. Losses at the gene ends were 4 bases for V and 2 bases for J; bases not matched to a gene: 4. The CDR3 DNA reads as TGTGCCAGCAGCTCTAGCGGAACTCAAGAGACCCAGTACTTC. Its translation: CASSSSGTQETQYF.

The chain carries TRBV15 and TRBJ1-2; a weak D match, TRBD1 (6 bases). CDR1 and CDR2 from the germline V gene are LNHNV and YYDKDF (reference sequence). Trimming took off 0 bases at V and 8 bases at J, with 13 bases between the two ends. The CDR3 sequence is 14 residues long. The CDR3 DNA reads as TGTGCCACCAGCAGAGACACAGGGAGAAGCGGCTACACCTTC. Translating it yields CATSRDTGRSGYTF. Combining the CDR3 with reference TRBV15 and TRBJ1-2 gives the whole variable domain DAMVIQNPRYQVTQFGKPVTLSCSQTLNHNVMYWYQQKSSQAPKLLFHYYDKDFNNEADTPDNFQSRRPNTSFCFLDIRSPGLGDTAMYLCATSRDTGRSGYTFGSGTRLTVV.

The rearrangement joins TRBV15 to TRBJ1-5; tentative D call: TRBD1 (6 bases). Germline CDR1 and CDR2: LNHNV and YYDKDF (reference sequence). The CDR3 length is 16 residues. V lost 8 bases and J 7 bases, leaving 24 bases between the germline ends. CDR3: CATLEGRGGEWQPQHF. CDR3 coding DNA: TGTGCCACCCTAGAGGGAAGGGGGGGCGAGTGGCAGCCCCAGCATTTT. Using reference TRBV15 and TRBJ1-5 for the parts outside the CDR3, the full variable domain is DAMVIQNPRYQVTQFGKPVTLSCSQTLNHNVMYWYQQKSSQAPKLLFHYYDKDFNNEADTPDNFQSRRPNTSFCFLDIRSPGLGDTAMYLCATLEGRGGEWQPQHFGDGTRLSIL.

CDR3 in amino acids: CASSDLENEQFF. The DNA of the CDR3 is TGTGCCAGCAGCGATCTAGAGAATGAGCAGTTCTTC. This chain connects TRBV11-2 to TRBJ2-1, with D unresolved. The CDR3 has 12 residues. CDR1 SGHAT and CDR2 FQNNGV come from the germline V gene. Trimming removed 5 bases at V and 7 bases at J, with 9 bases between.

V and J are TRBV7-7 and TRBJ2-1, with D perhaps TRBD2 (6 bases). Looked up from germline, CDR1 is SSHAT and CDR2 is FNYEAQ (reference sequence). Trimming removed 4 bases from V and 5 bases from J, with 9 bases in between. The CDR3 length is 13 residues. This chain's CDR3 is CASSSGLNNEQFF. DNA for the CDR3: TGTGCCAGCAGCTCCGGACTAAACAATGAGCAGTTCTTC.

The genes are TRBV2 and TRBJ1-5, with a weak D call TRBD1 (5 bases). Germline loops: CDR1 SNHLY, CDR2 FYNNEI. The length of the CDR3 is 13 residues. V lost 5 bases and J lost 4, with 9 bases in between. CDR3 protein: CASSQGANQPQHF. The CDR3 DNA reads as TGTGCCAGCAGTCAAGGGGCGAATCAGCCCCAGCATTTT.

CDR3 protein: CASSLGLAADYEQYF. The CDR3 DNA sequence: TGTGCCAGCAGCCTGGGGCTAGCGGCAGACTACGAGCAGTACTTC. The chain carries TRBV7-2 and TRBJ2-7; 7 positions match TRBD2. The CDR3 is 15 amino acids. Unmatched junction bases numbered 10, after V lost 5 bases and J lost 3 bases. Germline CDR1 reads SGHTA; CDR2 reads FQGNSA.

V usage is TRBV11-2 and J usage is TRBJ1-1; no clear D. CDR3 length equals 13 residues. V was shortened by 3 bases and J by 2 bases, with 7 bases between the two germline ends. Germline V gene sequence: CDR1 SGHAT, CDR2 FQNNGV. The CDR3 DNA reads as TGTGCCAGCAGCTTGGCAGAAAACACTGAAGCTTTCTTT. The encoded protein is CASSLAENTEAFF. Full variable domain (remainder filled in from reference TRBV11-2 and TRBJ1-1): EAGVAQSPRYKIIEKRQSVAFWCNPISGHATLYWYQQILGQGPKLLIQFQNNGVVDDSQLPKDRFSAERLKGVDSTLKIQPAKLEDSAVYLCASSLAENTEAFFGQGTRLTVV.

The chain carries TRBV19 and TRBJ2-7; D possibly corresponds to TRBD1 (7 bases). Germline V gene sequence: CDR1 LNHDA, CDR2 SQIVND (reference sequence). CDR3 length equals 13 residues. V was trimmed by 6 bases and J by 1 base, leaving 10 bases between them. In DNA, the CDR3 is TGTGCCAGTAGGGCGGGACAGTCCTACGAGCAGTACTTC. Encoded protein: CASRAGQSYEQYF.

The chain combines TRBV7-9 with TRBJ2-2; D might be TRBD1 (5 bases). The CDR3 length is 15 residues. V dropped 5 bases and J dropped 3 bases, with 13 bases sitting between them. The V gene's germline CDR1 is SEHNR and CDR2 FQNEAQ (reference sequence). Written as DNA, the CDR3 is TGTGCCAGCAGCATGACAGCTAGTTACACCGGGGAGCTGTTTTTT. Amino acid sequence: CASSMTASYTGELFF.

CDR3 bases: TGCGCCAGCAGCCAAGATATAGTAGGGACAGGGAGTAGCAATCAGCCCCAGCATTTT. The encoded protein is CASSQDIVGTGSSNQPQHF. The V call is TRBV4-1, the J call TRBJ1-5, with 9 bases that match TRBD1. Looked up from germline, CDR1 is MGHRA and CDR2 is YSYEKL. Trimming removed 0 bases from V and 0 bases from J; junction bases left unmatched: 9. The CDR3 totals 19 residues.

The J gene is TRBJ2-1, the V gene TRBV7-2, with TRBD2 identical over 7 bases. Trimming took 2 bases from V and 4 from J; bases not matched to a gene: 5. The germline V gene has CDR1 SGHTA and CDR2 FQGNSA. The CDR3 runs 15 residues. The CDR3 spells CASSLRLAAYNEQFF. CDR3 DNA: TGTGCCAGCAGCTTACGGCTAGCGGCTTACAATGAGCAGTTCTTC.

The rearrangement links TRBV7-2 to TRBJ1-1, with 8 bases that match TRBD1. The germline V gene encodes CDR1 SGHTA and CDR2 FQGNSA. With 10 bases clipped from V and 0 bases from J, the junction kept 7 bases outside the gene matches. The CDR3 sequence is 14 residues long. The DNA for the CDR3 is TGTGCCACCACCCCGGACAGGGTGAACACTGAAGCTTTCTTT. The encoded protein is CATTPDRVNTEAFF.

The chain carries TRBV2 and TRBJ1-3, with D tentatively TRBD1 (5 bases). The CDR3 runs to 12 residues. V lost 6 bases, J lost 8 bases, and 11 bases lay in between. Germline-derived CDR1 and CDR2 are SNHLY and FYNNEI. This CDR3 is CASRGRADTIYF. CDR3 bases: TGTGCCAGCAGGGGCAGGGCGGACACCATATATTTT.

The CDR3 sequence: CASGGAPNYGYTF. The CDR3 nucleotides read TGTGCCTCCGGGGGTGCTCCTAACTATGGCTACACCTTC. This chain joins TRBV28 and TRBJ1-2; possibly TRBD1 for D (5 bases). This CDR3 has 13 residues. Germline CDR1 is MDHEN and CDR2 is SYDVKM. V gave up 11 bases and J gave up 0 bases, with 13 bases separating them.

The V gene is TRBV7-2, the J gene TRBJ1-3; the D gene is possibly TRBD1 (5 bases). CDR1 is SGHTA, CDR2 FQGNSA, per germline. V was trimmed by 4 bases and J by 2 bases, leaving 12 bases between them. The CDR3 covers 15 residues. CDR3 in DNA: TGTGCCAGCAGCTCATGGACAACTGCTGGAAACACCATATATTTT. Translation gives CASSSWTTAGNTIYF.

The V call is TRBV5-1, the J call TRBJ2-5, with 8 bases fitting TRBD1. Germline loops: CDR1 SGHRS, CDR2 YFSETQ. V was clipped by 3 bases and J by 2 bases; unmatched bases: 6. This CDR3 has 15 residues. Here the CDR3 DNA reads TGCGCCAGCAGCTACAGACAGGGGCTACAAGAGACCCAGTACTTC. Its protein product is CASSYRQGLQETQYF.

The CDR3 DNA sequence: TGCGCCAGCAATCTGAACGGGGGTTTGACTGAAGCTTTCTTT. This sequence encodes CASNLNGGLTEAFF. J is TRBJ1-1 and V is TRBV5-1; a possible D gene is TRBD1 (5 bases). Trimming left V 6 bases short and J 5 bases short, with 17 bases between. There are 14 residues in the CDR3. Germline V gene data show CDR1 as SGHRS and CDR2 as YFSETQ.

The chain carries TRBV2 and TRBJ1-4, with a possible D match to TRBD1 (5 bases). The V gene's germline CDR1 is SNHLY and CDR2 FYNNEI. The V gene lost 6 bases and the J gene lost 8 bases, with 13 bases spanning the gap. This CDR3 spans 13 amino acids. CDR3 coding DNA: TGTGCCAGCAGCCAGGGTGACGGAGAAAAACTGTTTTTT. As protein: CASSQGDGEKLFF. The entire variable domain, with the rest obtained from reference TRBV2 and TRBJ1-4, is as follows: EPEVTQTPSHQVTQMGQEVILRCVPISNHLYFYWYRQILGQKVEFLVSFYNNEISEKSEIFDDQFSVERPDGSNFTLKIRSTKLEDSAMYFCASSQGDGEKLFFGSGTQLSVL.

The chain combines TRBV25-1 with TRBJ1-5; a possible D gene is TRBD1 (5 bases). Trimming stripped 1 base from V and 5 bases from J, with 9 bases between. Germline V gene data show CDR1 as MGHDK and CDR2 as SYGVNS. This CDR3 is built from 14 residues. The CDR3 loop is CASSESGGDQPQHF. The DNA of the CDR3 is TGTGCCAGCAGTGAATCCGGGGGTGATCAGCCCCAGCATTTT.

The rearrangement joins TRBV5-1 to TRBJ1-1; TRBD1 is a possible D gene (5 bases). CDR3 length equals 14 residues. V dropped 3 bases and J dropped 0 bases, with 9 bases sitting between them. From germline, CDR1 is SGHRS and CDR2 YFSETQ. CDR3 bases: TGCGCCAGCAGCTCGACAGTTATGAACACTGAAGCTTTCTTT. It translates to CASSSTVMNTEAFF.

This clone is called medium-sized based on its frequency. CDR3 loop: CASRENEKLFF. The CDR3 DNA reads as TGTGCCAGCAGGGAGAATGAAAAACTGTTTTTT. The V call is TRBV2, the J call TRBJ1-4, with D uncertain. Trimming shortened V by 6 bases and J by 5 bases, and 4 bases separated the two germline ends. This CDR3 comprises 11 residues. Looked up from germline, CDR1 is SNHLY and CDR2 is FYNNEI.

The V and J genes are TRBV7-9 and TRBJ1-5; 8 bases match TRBD1. V lost 5 bases to trimming and J lost 6 bases; unmatched junction nucleotides: 9. CDR1 and CDR2 from the germline V gene are SEHNR and FQNEAQ (reference sequence). There are 15 residues in the CDR3. The CDR3 bases are TGTGCCAGCAGCGGAATAGGACAGGGAAGTCAGCCCCAGCATTTT. This translates into CASSGIGQGSQPQHF.

The DNA of the CDR3 is TGTGCCAGCTCCCTGGGGGGGGGCCCGAACACTGAAGCTTTCTTT. Residues: CASSLGGGPNTEAFF. The chain is built from TRBV18 and TRBJ1-1; a possible D gene is TRBD1 (6 bases). The V and J ends lost 6 bases and 1 base respectively, with 15 bases between them. Germline CDR1 reads KGHSH; CDR2 reads LQKENI. The CDR3 spans 15 residues.